This entry features one TCR beta chain sequence. This sample is part of a study of Ad26.COV2.S vaccination and SARS-CoV-2 variants. TCRdb's table, derived via immunoSEQ multiplex PCR, lists solely in-frame clones and lacks some. The repertoire has roughly 380,000 clones, about nine tenths of them found once; the top ten carry approximately 3.6%. Stated treatment: 19 received Ad26.COV2.S at low or high dose, single or two shots; 5 received placebo; per-sample allocation not given. It was on day 63 after the first vaccine or placebo injection that samples were taken. Germline V lookup: CDR1 MNHEY, CDR2 SMNVEV (reference sequence). V gave up 6 bases and J gave up 4 bases, with 28 bases separating them. The CDR3 length is 19 residues.

The TCR comes from a person between 18 and 59 years old who received the Ad26.COV2.S COVID-19 vaccine or a placebo. The chain uses TRBV27 and TRBJ1-3; perhaps TRBD1 as D (6 bases). Sequencing used peripheral blood, obtained in a trial of Ad26.COV2.S vaccine versus placebo. CDR3 sequence (DNA): TGTGCCAGCAGCCCTCGCACTGGGAGGGGGAGGTGGCGCGGAAACACCATATATTTT. It translates to CASSPRTGRGRWRGNTIYF.